This entry is about one T cell receptor (beta chain). The sample belongs to a study of blood T cell repertoires in COVID-19. For the study at large: T cells, B-cell-depleted T cells, or PBMCs supplied cDNA or gDNA.

Trimming took 0 bases from V and 10 from J, leaving 18 bases between them. The CDR3 is made up of 15 amino acids. Looked up from germline, CDR1 is SGHVS and CDR2 is FNYEAQ. Original processing notes: Reference gene primer amplification in the assay estimated nucleated cell counts. Sequencing was performed with immunoSEQ multiplex PCR; in TCRdb, only in-frame clones are kept and a portion is missing. V, J and clone size were drawn from that table, and D and trimming were deduced from the DNA. The sample contains tens of thousands of clones, roughly 90% of which appear only once. The source is a man aged 60 to 75 with acute or convalescent COVID-19. V gene TRBV7-6 combines with J gene TRBJ1-1; D possibly corresponds to TRBD1 (5 bases). Sequences were obtained from peripheral blood. CDR3 coding DNA: TGTGCCAGCAGCTTAGCCCAGGGTGCCGGTGGACGAGCTTTCTTT. Translated, it gives CASSLAQGAGGRAFF. Drawing the rest from reference TRBV7-6 and TRBJ1-1, the complete variable domain is GAGVSQSPRYKVTKRGQDVALRCDPISGHVSLYWYRQALGQGPEFLTYFNYEAQQDKSGLPNDRFSAERPEGSISTLTIQRTEQRDSAMYRCASSLAQGAGGRAFFGQGTRLTVV.